Each of the 32 T cell receptor beta chains below was sequenced from the same sample in a study of blood T cell repertoires in COVID-19. Using immunoSEQ multiplex PCR, the repertoire was profiled, and TCRdb retains in-frame clones only, with some absent. The table has around 80,000 clones, roughly 80% seen once. Sequenced material: peripheral blood. These receptors were taken from a woman over 75 with active or convalescent COVID-19.

The chain couples TRBV9 to TRBJ1-2, with 7 bases matching TRBD1. The CDR3 covers 12 residues. V shed 7 bases, J shed 1 base, and the junction held 1 base outside the gene matches. The germline gives CDR1 SGDLS, CDR2 YYNGEE. CDR3 sequence reads: CASGTDNYGYTF. The CDR3 DNA sequence: TGTGCCAGCGGGACAGATAACTATGGCTACACCTTC.

The chain uses TRBV7-9 and TRBJ2-1; D is undetermined. This CDR3 contains 12 residues. Trimming took off 0 bases at V and 8 bases at J, with 5 bases between the two ends. The germline V gene encodes CDR1 SEHNR and CDR2 FQNEAQ (reference sequence). The CDR3 is CASSLALDEQFF. CDR3 DNA sequence: TGTGCCAGCAGCTTAGCACTTGATGAGCAGTTCTTC.

V and J are TRBV27 and TRBJ1-3; unclear D gene. The CDR3 is 14 amino acids. The germline V gene encodes CDR1 MNHEY and CDR2 SMNVEV (reference sequence). V was shortened by 9 bases and J by 0 bases, with 12 bases between the two germline ends. The CDR3 spells CASGEGGSGNTIYF. The DNA of the CDR3 is TGTGCCAGTGGCGAAGGAGGCTCTGGAAACACCATATATTTT.

This clone was found once. J is TRBJ1-2 and V is TRBV6-5; no firm D call. Trimming left V 6 bases short and J 4 bases short, with 15 bases between. From germline, CDR1 is MNHEY and CDR2 SVGAGI. This CDR3 region has 14 residues. CDR3 nucleotide sequence: TGTGCCAGCAGGAAGATACAGAGCTCCTATGGCTACACCTTC. Its translation: CASRKIQSSYGYTF.

This clone occurred a few times. The J gene is TRBJ1-5, the V gene TRBV7-9, with D perhaps matching TRBD1 (6 bases). The V gene lost 2 bases and the J gene lost 3 bases, with 11 bases spanning the gap. Germline assignment: CDR1 SEHNR and CDR2 FQNEAQ (reference sequence). This CDR3 has 15 amino acids. The CDR3 spells CASSLLGANNQPQHF. The CDR3 DNA follows: TGTGCCAGCAGCTTACTGGGGGCGAACAATCAGCCCCAGCATTTT.

The rearrangement links TRBV24-1 to TRBJ2-2, with D possibly being TRBD2 (5 bases). From germline, CDR1 is KGHDR and CDR2 SFDVKD. V lost 9 bases and J lost 0, with 10 bases in between. The CDR3 is 14 residues long. The CDR3 region has the DNA TGTGCCACCCGGGGATACGCGAACACCGGGGAGCTGTTTTTT. Its protein product is CATRGYANTGELFF.

The chain couples TRBV6-1 to TRBJ2-7; D gene uncertain. V shed 5 bases and J shed 3 bases, with 8 bases lying between them. The CDR3 is 12 amino acids. Per germline, CDR1 MNHNS and CDR2 SASEGT. DNA for the CDR3: TGTGCCAGCAGTTATGGCCGCTACGAGCAGTACTTC. Translated: CASSYGRYEQYF.

The V and J genes are TRBV24-1 and TRBJ2-3; 7 bases fit TRBD1. V trimming: 9 bases; J trimming: 4 bases; junction bases outside the gene matches: 9. This CDR3 comprises 14 residues. Germline CDR1 is KGHDR and CDR2 is SFDVKD. The CDR3 here is CATQPGGPADTQYF. For the CDR3, the DNA is TGTGCCACCCAACCAGGGGGTCCGGCAGATACGCAGTATTTT.

Here the CDR3 reads CASSQDKGLRTDNTGELFF. The CDR3 DNA is TGCGCCAGCAGCCAAGATAAGGGCTTGCGGACAGATAACACCGGGGAGCTGTTTTTT. This chain connects TRBV4-3 to TRBJ2-2; weak D call: TRBD1 (6 bases). V was shortened by 0 bases and J by 2 bases, with 19 bases between the two germline ends. This CDR3 has 19 amino acids. CDR1 is LGHNA and CDR2 is YSLEER in the germline V gene.

This clone was seen just once. This chain uses TRBV30 with TRBJ2-7; 9 bases fit TRBD1. Looked up from germline, CDR1 is GTSNPN and CDR2 is SVGIG (reference sequence). J gave up 3 bases and V 4 bases, and 7 bases lay outside the gene matches. The CDR3 totals 14 residues. The chain's CDR3 is CAWKRQGVGYEQYF. The CDR3 nucleotides read TGTGCCTGGAAGCGACAGGGGGTTGGCTACGAGCAGTACTTC.

This clone came up once. The chain employs TRBV5-1 and TRBJ2-3; 8 nucleotides agree with TRBD2. The CDR3 contains 16 residues. Germline CDR1 and CDR2: SGHRS and YFSETQ. V trimming: 0 bases; J trimming: 0 bases; junction bases outside the gene matches: 3. The CDR3 loop reads CASSLVAGGSTDTQYF. The CDR3 bases are TGCGCCAGCAGCTTGGTGGCGGGAGGAAGCACAGATACGCAGTATTTT.

The CDR3 region is CASSKGQTYGYTF. CDR3 DNA sequence: TGTGCCAGTAGTAAGGGACAGACCTATGGCTACACCTTC. The chain is built from TRBV19 and TRBJ1-2; TRBD1 matches 7 bases. V lost 4 bases and J lost 4; bases outside the gene matches: 3. Germline V gene sequence: CDR1 LNHDA, CDR2 SQIVND (reference sequence). The CDR3 extends over 13 amino acids.

The chain joins TRBV7-8 to TRBJ1-3; no reliable D call. V lost 2 bases, J lost 2 bases, and 13 bases lay in between. In germline, CDR1 is SGHVS, CDR2 FQNEAQ. The CDR3 contains 16 residues. CDR3 protein: CASSLSAEGAGNTIYF. The CDR3 DNA follows: TGTGCCAGCAGCTTATCGGCTGAGGGAGCTGGAAACACCATATATTTT.

The V gene is TRBV5-1, the J gene TRBJ2-2; 8 bases agree with TRBD2. The germline V gene encodes CDR1 SGHRS and CDR2 YFSETQ. The V segment lost 4 bases and the J segment 6 bases; nucleotides outside the gene matches: 8. This CDR3 spans 15 amino acids. The CDR3 sequence is CASSPSGSPPGELFF. CDR3 coding DNA: TGCGCCAGCAGCCCTAGCGGGTCCCCCCCCGGGGAGCTGTTTTTT.

The chain recombines TRBV4-3 with TRBJ1-5, with D maybe TRBD1 (6 bases). The CDR3 loop spans 13 amino acids. Germline CDR1 and CDR2: LGHNA and YSLEER. Deletions cut 5 bases from V and 4 bases from J, with 9 bases between. This chain's CDR3 is CASSGQLNQPQHF. CDR3 DNA: TGCGCCAGCAGCGGACAGCTTAATCAGCCCCAGCATTTT.

This sequence joins TRBV27 and TRBJ2-5; D is perhaps TRBD1 (6 bases). Looked up from germline, CDR1 is MNHEY and CDR2 is SMNVEV (reference sequence). The V gene lost 2 bases and the J gene lost 2 bases, with 12 bases spanning the gap. The CDR3 covers 15 residues. The CDR3 DNA sequence: TGTGCCAGCAGTTTAGCCAGGGGCAAACAAGAGACCCAGTACTTC. This codes for CASSLARGKQETQYF.

This chain joins TRBV23-1 and TRBJ1-1; D gene ambiguous. TRBV23-1 is given ORF status, its function remaining uncertain. V was clipped by 4 bases and J by 2 bases, with 20 bases between them. This CDR3 contains 17 residues. This chain's CDR3 is CASSPGLVGEGNTEAFF. As DNA, the CDR3 is TGCGCCAGCAGTCCGGGCCTCGTAGGAGAGGGTAACACTGAAGCTTTCTTT.

The V and J genes are TRBV21-1 and TRBJ1-2; the D segment call TRBD1 is taken from the table without a DNA check. TRBV21-1 is a pseudogene segment. The CDR3 contains 14 residues. The CDR3: CASSIRKIGGGYTF. The CDR3 nucleotides read TGTGCCAGCAGCATTAGGAAAATAGGGGGAGGCTACACCTTC.

The chain links TRBV10-2 to TRBJ2-3, with D hard to call. Trimming left V 7 bases short and J 6 bases short, with 8 bases between. The CDR3 runs to 11 residues. Germline V gene data show CDR1 as WSHSY and CDR2 as SAAADI. The CDR3 loop is CASTQADTQYF. CDR3 coding DNA: TGCGCCAGCACCCAGGCGGATACGCAGTATTTT.

This chain joins TRBV19 and TRBJ1-5; possibly TRBD1 for D (5 bases). V dropped 6 bases and J dropped 4 bases, with 13 bases sitting between them. Looked up from germline, CDR1 is LNHDA and CDR2 is SQIVND (reference sequence). This CDR3 has 14 amino acids. The CDR3 DNA reads as TGTGCCAGTAGCCTGAAACGGGGGAATCAGCCCCAGCATTTT. This translates into CASSLKRGNQPQHF.

The V and J genes are TRBV18 and TRBJ2-2, with TRBD2 matching 9 bases. The junction had 3 bases not matched to a gene; V was cut back by 1 base and J by 3 bases. The CDR3 consists of 16 residues. Germline CDR1 is KGHSH and CDR2 is LQKENI. CDR3 amino acids: CASSPLAGVDTGELFF. CDR3 DNA sequence: TGTGCCAGCTCACCACTAGCGGGAGTTGACACCGGGGAGCTGTTTTTT.

The V gene is TRBV11-1, the J gene TRBJ2-7; 8 bases line up with TRBD1. The CDR3 is 15 amino acids. V lost 5 bases, J lost 3 bases, and 9 bases stayed unmatched. CDR1 SGHAT and CDR2 FQDESV come from the germline V gene (reference sequence). CDR3 sequence reads: CASSVGTGKIYEQYF. CDR3 nucleotide sequence: TGTGCCAGCAGCGTAGGGACAGGTAAAATCTACGAGCAGTACTTC.

The chain joins TRBV6-6 to TRBJ2-7; D may be TRBD1 (5 bases). Trimming pared 4 bases from V and 12 bases from J, leaving 22 bases between. Per germline, CDR1 MNHNY and CDR2 SVGAGI (reference sequence). The CDR3 runs to 14 residues. DNA for the CDR3: TGTGCCAGCAGTTCCCGGCAGGGCACCTCGAATGGGTACTTC. Its protein product is CASSSRQGTSNGYF.

The rearrangement links TRBV2 to TRBJ1-1; no definite D call. CDR3 length: 13 residues. CDR1 is SNHLY, CDR2 FYNNEI, per germline. V shed 4 bases and J shed 2 bases, with 8 bases lying between them. This CDR3 is CASSVIQNTEAFF. CDR3 coding DNA: TGTGCCAGCAGTGTAATACAAAACACTGAAGCTTTCTTT.

The chain couples TRBV6-5 to TRBJ1-2, with a weak D call TRBD1 (6 bases). The V end was cut by 5 bases, the J end by 4 bases, with 11 bases between. The germline V gene encodes CDR1 MNHEY and CDR2 SVGAGI. The CDR3 sequence is 13 residues long. The DNA for the CDR3 is TGTGCCAGCAGTCAGGACAGATTCTATGGCTACACCTTC. Encoded protein: CASSQDRFYGYTF.

This clone was detected only once. The chain carries TRBV19 and TRBJ1-4; D might be TRBD1 (5 bases). Looked up from germline, CDR1 is LNHDA and CDR2 is SQIVND (reference sequence). This CDR3 has 14 residues. Trimming removed 7 bases from V and 0 bases from J, with 9 bases in between. The DNA of the CDR3 is TGTGCCAGTACCAGGACACCAACTAATGAAAAACTGTTTTTT. This encodes CASTRTPTNEKLFF.

This clone was seen once. V usage is TRBV5-4 and J usage is TRBJ2-3, with 12 bases fitting TRBD2. Trimming removed 4 bases from V and 3 bases from J; junction bases left unmatched: 9. The CDR3 runs to 17 residues. Germline V gene sequence: CDR1 SGHNT, CDR2 YYREEE (reference sequence). The CDR3 DNA follows: TGTGCCAGCAGCCCGAGGTTGACTAGCGGGGGAACAGATACGCAGTATTTT. Encoded protein: CASSPRLTSGGTDTQYF.

This clone has more than one count but fewer than ten. The V and J genes are TRBV28 and TRBJ2-3; D gene unclear. The CDR3 sequence is 14 residues long. Per germline, CDR1 MDHEN and CDR2 SYDVKM. Trimming stripped 5 bases from V and 2 bases from J, with 11 bases between. The CDR3 spells CASSSRLITDTQYF. In DNA, the CDR3 is TGTGCCAGCAGTAGTCGACTGATCACAGATACGCAGTATTTT. Variable domain in full (rest from reference TRBV28 and TRBJ2-3): DVKVTQSSRYLVKRTGEKVFLECVQDMDHENMFWYRQDPGLGLRLIYFSYDVKMKEKGDIPEGYSVSREKKERFSLILESASTNQTSMYLCASSSRLITDTQYFGPGTRLTVL.

In DNA, the CDR3 is TGTGCCAGCAGCAAAGTAGGCCGGGACAGTACCACCCGATCCGTCACAGATACGCAGTATTTT. Translation gives CASSKVGRDSTTRSVTDTQYF. This chain uses TRBV21-1 with TRBJ2-3; TRBD1, the D gene given by the table, was not confirmed from the DNA. TRBV21-1 is annotated as a pseudogene. The CDR3 totals 21 residues.

The rearrangement links TRBV6-5 to TRBJ1-5; D is perhaps TRBD1 (6 bases). Germline CDR1 reads MNHEY; CDR2 reads SVGAGI. V lost 7 bases, J lost 4 bases, and 17 bases lay in between. There are 15 residues in the CDR3. DNA of the CDR3: TGTGCCAGCAAATCGGACAGTCCTTCTAATCAGCCCCAGCATTTT. This encodes CASKSDSPSNQPQHF.

This chain connects TRBV28 to TRBJ1-1; weak D call: TRBD1 (6 bases). Deletions cut 7 bases from V and 2 bases from J, with 11 bases between. The CDR3 has 13 amino acids. Germline V gene sequence: CDR1 MDHEN, CDR2 SYDVKM. CDR3 coding DNA: TGTGCCAGCACCCTAGGGACAAACACTGAAGCTTTCTTT. Amino acid sequence: CASTLGTNTEAFF.

This chain joins TRBV27 and TRBJ1-1; D is possibly TRBD1 (5 bases). V lost 5 bases and J 1 base, leaving 14 bases between the germline ends. CDR1 and CDR2 from the germline V gene are MNHEY and SMNVEV (reference sequence). The CDR3 has 15 amino acids. CDR3 in amino acids: CASSGPATANTEAFF. For the CDR3, the DNA is TGTGCCAGCAGTGGGCCAGCGACAGCGAACACTGAAGCTTTCTTT.